Each of the 11 T cell receptor beta chains below was sequenced from the same sample in a study of T cell responses to AZD1222 COVID-19 vaccine. Libraries were prepared by immunoSEQ multiplex PCR; TCRdb keeps only in-frame clonotypes and omits some of them. Altogether roughly 150,000 clones are present, approximately 88% being singletons, with the ten largest covering 0.85% to 1.2%. Source: peripheral blood, taken 28 days after the second AZD1222 dose. The receptors shown here come from an adult who received the AZD1222 COVID-19 vaccine.

This clone was seen once. This chain joins TRBV9 and TRBJ2-4; 9 nucleotides line up with TRBD2. The CDR3 is 18 residues long. V gave up 0 bases and J gave up 1 base; unmatched junction bases: 8. Germline V gene lookup returns CDR1 SGDLS and CDR2 YYNGEE. The CDR3 loop is CASSVGRERGAAKNIQYF. CDR3 sequence (DNA): TGTGCCAGCAGCGTAGGTAGAGAGCGGGGGGCGGCCAAAAACATTCAGTACTTC.

This clone was observed once. V gene TRBV27 combines with J gene TRBJ2-1; TRBD2 agrees at 9 bases. The CDR3 is made up of 14 amino acids. The germline CDR1 and CDR2 sequences are MNHEY and SMNVEV (reference sequence). J gave up 4 bases and V 6 bases, and 4 bases lay outside the gene matches. The DNA for the CDR3 is TGTGCCAGCAGAGAGCGGGGGGTTTACAATGAGCAGTTCTTC. Translation: CASRERGVYNEQFF.

This chain connects TRBV5-4 to TRBJ1-5, with 7 bases aligning to TRBD1. The ends lost 4 bases at V and 5 bases at J; junction bases unmatched: 3. The CDR3 sequence is 13 residues long. Looked up from germline, CDR1 is SGHNT and CDR2 is YYREEE (reference sequence). The CDR3 nucleotides are TGTGCCAGCAGCCTCGACAGGGATCAGCCCCAGCATTTT. It translates to CASSLDRDQPQHF.

The J gene is TRBJ2-7, the V gene TRBV9, with D unclear. Germline V lookup: CDR1 SGDLS, CDR2 YYNGEE. Trimming took off 3 bases at V and 0 bases at J, with 22 bases between the two ends. The CDR3 runs 18 residues. The DNA of the CDR3 is TGTGCCAGCAGCGCGTGGCCCCCTGGTGTTGGCGGCTCCTACGAGCAGTACTTC. Its translation: CASSAWPPGVGGSYEQYF.

Only a few counts were recorded for this clone. This chain links TRBV9 with TRBJ2-7; D is possibly TRBD1 (5 bases). Germline CDR1 SGDLS, CDR2 YYNGEE. This CDR3 comprises 14 residues. V was pared by 4 bases and J by 7 bases, with 18 bases between. The CDR3 sequence: CASSPQTVPGEQYF. The DNA of the CDR3 is TGTGCCAGCAGCCCCCAGACGGTCCCAGGGGAGCAGTACTTC.

This chain joins TRBV2 and TRBJ1-3, with D unclear. The CDR3 contains 13 residues. Germline CDR1 reads SNHLY; CDR2 reads FYNNEI. V was shortened by 3 bases and J by 7 bases, with 10 bases between the two germline ends. This CDR3 reads CASSERSGNTIYF. DNA of the CDR3: TGTGCCAGCAGTGAGAGAAGTGGGAACACCATATATTTT.

The sample holds a few counts of this clone. The genes are TRBV4-1 and TRBJ1-5; tentative D call: TRBD1 (6 bases). Trimming removed 0 bases from V and 4 bases from J, with 13 bases in between. Per germline, CDR1 MGHRA and CDR2 YSYEKL. The CDR3 spans 16 residues. The CDR3 loop is CASSQDTGTPNQPQHF. CDR3 nucleotides: TGCGCCAGCAGCCAAGACACAGGGACTCCAAATCAGCCCCAGCATTTT.

V usage is TRBV30 and J usage is TRBJ2-7, with D possibly matching TRBD2 (6 bases). Germline V gene sequence: CDR1 GTSNPN, CDR2 SVGIG (reference sequence). CDR3 length: 14 residues. The V end was cut by 3 bases, the J end by 3 bases, with 15 bases between. The DNA of the CDR3 is TGTGCCTGGAGCCTAGGAGGGAAAGTCTACGAGCAGTACTTC. This translates into CAWSLGGKVYEQYF.

The V call is TRBV7-2, the J call TRBJ2-5; 12 nucleotides align to TRBD2. Germline V gene lookup returns CDR1 SGHTA and CDR2 FQGNSA. The CDR3 spans 15 residues. V lost 3 bases and J lost 5; bases outside the gene matches: 4. Written as DNA, the CDR3 is TGTGCCAGCAGCTTCCAAACTAGCGGGGGGGAGACCCAGTACTTC. It is translated as CASSFQTSGGETQYF. The whole variable domain, filled in from reference TRBV7-2 and TRBJ2-5, reads GAGVSQSPSNKVTEKGKDVELRCDPISGHTALYWYRQSLGQGLEFLIYFQGNSAPDKSGLPSDRFSAERTGGSVSTLTIQRTQQEDSAVYLCASSFQTSGGETQYFGPGTRLLVL.

The genes are TRBV6-5 and TRBJ2-7; possibly TRBD1 for D (6 bases). Germline CDR1 is MNHEY and CDR2 is SVGAGI. The V gene lost 0 bases and the J gene lost 1 base, with 13 bases spanning the gap. The CDR3 sequence is 16 residues long. The CDR3 sequence is CASSYSWDTESYEQYF. The CDR3 DNA follows: TGTGCCAGCAGTTACTCTTGGGACACCGAGTCCTACGAGCAGTACTTC.

The chain is built from TRBV6-5 and TRBJ1-3, with D uncertain. The ends were cut back, 5 bases at V and 2 bases at J, with 10 bases in the middle. Germline V gene lookup returns CDR1 MNHEY and CDR2 SVGAGI. The CDR3 has 14 amino acids. Here the CDR3 DNA reads TGTGCCAGCAGTAGGGAGACGGCTGGAAACACCATATATTTT. Residues: CASSRETAGNTIYF.